Below, one T cell receptor beta chain is given with its context. The antigen is undetermined. CD4+ naive, central memory, regulatory and stem cell-like memory subsets were isolated by sorting on CD45RO/CCR7/CD25/CD127/CD95/CD27. The sample is drawn from a study of beta chain features in type 1 diabetes. Across the study: Examination spanned about 99 million sorted cells from all samples.

The CDR3 contains 11 residues. Germline loops: CDR1 LNHDA, CDR2 SQIVND (reference sequence). V lost 7 bases to trimming and J lost 3 bases, with 6 bases between them. General study findings and limits: Shortening that was moderate but significant affected the TCRB CDR3s of Type 1 diabetes patients in all four CD4+ subsets.

What was sequenced were expressed TCRB transcripts, since all of the isolated RNA had been reverse transcribed. Repertoires were generated with immunoSEQ multiplex PCR, while TCRdb's copy carries only in-frame clones and drops some. The data hold around 280,000 clones, with around 16% observed a single time. The sequencing input was naive CD4+ T cells from blood. The sequence derives from a man younger than 35 with type 1 diabetes. The rearrangement joins TRBV19 to TRBJ1-2, with D uncertain. The CDR3 is CASISDYGYTF. CDR3 DNA sequence: TGTGCCAGTATTTCAGACTATGGCTACACCTTC.